The 23 T cell receptor beta chains below come from one sample, sequenced in a study of OX40 agonist ivuxolimab in advanced cancers. The assay was immunoSEQ multiplex PCR, and TCRdb's table has in-frame clones only and misses some. The sample gives approximately 77,000 clones, over 70% of which show up once; 6.9% is in the top ten. Source: CD4+ or CD8+ T cells sorted from blood, taken in a trial of the OX40 agonist ivuxolimab. Source of these receptors: an adult with an advanced solid tumor such as melanoma, head and neck, liver or kidney cancer.

This chain joins TRBV11-1 and TRBJ2-1; D might be TRBD2 (5 bases). This CDR3 contains 13 residues. The V end lost 5 bases, the J end lost 9 bases, and 14 bases lay between the germline ends. Germline-derived CDR1 and CDR2 are SGHAT and FQDESV (reference sequence). The CDR3, as DNA: TGTGCCAGCAGCCGCGCCCTAGCTGGTGAGCAGTTCTTC. Its protein product is CASSRALAGEQFF.

The chain combines TRBV6-6 with TRBJ2-1; D is unclear. V was pared by 5 bases and J by 6 bases, with 14 bases between. The CDR3 is 14 residues long. Germline V gives CDR1 MNHNY, CDR2 SVGAGI (reference sequence). The chain's CDR3 is CASSASFGANEQFF. The CDR3 DNA reads as TGTGCCAGCAGTGCCTCTTTTGGCGCCAATGAGCAGTTCTTC.

This chain uses TRBV30 with TRBJ2-2, with D possibly TRBD1 on 6 matching bases. The germline gives CDR1 GTSNPN, CDR2 SVGIG (reference sequence). The CDR3 totals 15 residues. The V end lost 0 bases, the J end lost 4 bases, and 12 bases lay between the germline ends. As DNA, the CDR3 is TGTGCCTGGAGTGTACAGGGTCAAGTCACCGGGGAGCTGTTTTTT. This codes for CAWSVQGQVTGELFF.

As DNA, the CDR3 is TGCGCCAGCAGCTCCGGGACAGGGGGCGGGATGAACACTGAAGCTTTCTTT. Its protein is CASSSGTGGGMNTEAFF. The chain recombines TRBV5-1 with TRBJ1-1; 12 nucleotides align to TRBD1. CDR1 SGHRS and CDR2 YFSETQ come from the germline V gene. Trimming cost V 3 bases and J 0 bases; bases outside gene matches: 6. The CDR3 is 17 amino acids.

The V and J genes are TRBV10-3 and TRBJ1-3; D ambiguous. Germline-derived CDR1 and CDR2 are ENHRY and SYGVKD. The germline V and J ends were trimmed by 6 bases and 4 bases, with 7 bases remaining between them. This CDR3 comprises 12 residues. The CDR3 DNA follows: TGTGCCATCAGGGGCCTGGGAAACACCATATATTTT. It specifies CAIRGLGNTIYF.

This chain joins TRBV6-5 and TRBJ1-3; D remains unclear. CDR1 and CDR2 from the germline V gene are MNHEY and SVGAGI. V lost 8 bases and J lost 5, with 13 bases in between. The CDR3 loop spans 13 amino acids. CDR3 nucleotide sequence: TGTGCCAGCCGCGGCGGATCCAGAAACACCATATATTTT. Its protein is CASRGGSRNTIYF.

The chain has TRBV6-5 and TRBJ2-7, with 8 bases that match TRBD1. The ends lost 0 bases at V and 9 bases at J; junction bases unmatched: 10. Germline V gene sequence: CDR1 MNHEY, CDR2 SVGAGI. The CDR3 has 15 amino acids. Here the CDR3 DNA reads TGTGCCAGCAGTTACTCCGGACAGGGAGCATCGTGGCAGTACTTC. Protein product: CASSYSGQGASWQYF.

The J gene is TRBJ1-2, the V gene TRBV4-3; D is unresolved. Trimming took off 2 bases at V and 6 bases at J, with 13 bases between the two ends. From germline, CDR1 is LGHNA and CDR2 YSLEER. The CDR3 contains 14 residues. CDR3 sequence: CASSQYRSIHGYTF. Here the CDR3 DNA reads TGCGCCAGCAGCCAATATCGGTCGATTCATGGCTACACCTTC.

Only one count was recorded for this clone. The rearrangement joins TRBV6-1 to TRBJ2-2, with D tentatively TRBD1 or TRBD2 (5 bases each). This CDR3 has 15 residues. Germline values: CDR1 MNHNS, CDR2 SASEGT. Trimming left V 6 bases short and J 2 bases short, with 13 bases between. CDR3 nucleotide sequence: TGTGCCAGCAGAAGGGACCTGGGTAACACCGGGGAGCTGTTTTTT. Amino acids: CASRRDLGNTGELFF.

The chain joins TRBV7-6 to TRBJ1-1; 10 positions agree with TRBD1. This CDR3 comprises 18 residues. CDR1 SGHVS and CDR2 FNYEAQ come from the germline V gene. The V segment lost 5 bases and the J segment 1 base; nucleotides outside the gene matches: 13. CDR3 residues: CASSATDRGYVGNTEAFF. Here the CDR3 DNA reads TGTGCCAGCAGCGCCACGGACAGGGGGTATGTTGGGAACACTGAAGCTTTCTTT.

This chain connects TRBV30 to TRBJ1-6, with D unclear. With 5 bases removed from V and 0 bases from J, the gap between germline ends came to 5 bases. Looked up from germline, CDR1 is GTSNPN and CDR2 is SVGIG (reference sequence). The CDR3 is 13 residues long. CDR3 sequence reads: CAWASSYNSPLHF. In DNA, the CDR3 is TGTGCCTGGGCGAGCTCCTATAATTCACCCCTCCACTTT.

The chain couples TRBV18 to TRBJ1-1, with D hard to call. Trimming removed 2 bases at V and 1 base at J, with 11 bases between. Germline lookup yields CDR1 KGHSH and CDR2 LQKENI. CDR3 length equals 15 residues. The CDR3 nucleotides are TGTGCCAGCTCACCAGAGGCGCGACAGAACACTGAAGCTTTCTTT. This codes for CASSPEARQNTEAFF.

This rearrangement joins TRBV9 to TRBJ2-5; a possible D gene is TRBD1 (5 bases). The CDR3 has 14 residues. Germline V gene sequence: CDR1 SGDLS, CDR2 YYNGEE. The V end was cut by 0 bases, the J end by 9 bases, with 15 bases between. CDR3 DNA sequence: TGTGCCAGCAGCGTAGGTCCAGCCGAAGGGGCCCAGTACTTC. This translates into CASSVGPAEGAQYF. Looking up the rest from reference TRBV9 and TRBJ2-5 gives the full variable domain: DSGVTQTPKHLITATGQRVTLRCSPRSGDLSVYWYQQSLDQGLQFLIQYYNGEERAKGNILERFSAQQFPDLHSELNLSSLELGDSALYFCASSVGPAEGAQYFGPGTRLLVL.

This chain links TRBV18 with TRBJ2-7; D is undetermined. CDR1 is KGHSH, CDR2 LQKENI, per germline. V gave up 4 bases and J gave up 1 base, with 5 bases separating them. The CDR3 is made up of 12 amino acids. This chain's CDR3 is CASSQDSYEQYF. Here the CDR3 DNA reads TGTGCCAGCTCACAGGATTCCTACGAGCAGTACTTC.

This clone was detected once. This rearrangement joins TRBV11-2 to TRBJ2-3; D ambiguous. This CDR3 comprises 12 residues. V was trimmed by 6 bases and J by 3 bases, leaving 7 bases between them. Germline CDR1 is SGHAT and CDR2 is FQNNGV. The CDR3 protein is CASSTRTDTQYF. CDR3 bases: TGTGCCAGCAGTACACGGACAGATACGCAGTATTTT. Supplemented by reference TRBV11-2 and TRBJ2-3, the full variable domain reads EAGVAQSPRYKIIEKRQSVAFWCNPISGHATLYWYQQILGQGPKLLIQFQNNGVVDDSQLPKDRFSAERLKGVDSTLKIQPAKLEDSAVYLCASSTRTDTQYFGPGTRLTVL.

The J gene is TRBJ1-6, the V gene TRBV7-9, with D possibly TRBD1 on 5 matching bases. The CDR3 runs 15 residues. Deletions cut 0 bases from V and 10 bases from J, with 13 bases between. Germline V gives CDR1 SEHNR, CDR2 FQNEAQ (reference sequence). The CDR3 DNA reads TGTGCCAGCAGCTTAGCCTCGGACGGGGGATCACCCCTCCACTTT. Translating it yields CASSLASDGGSPLHF.

Concerning this clone itself: A read error may account for a junction end that differs from germline. The CDR3 sequence is CASSQEQLAGRTGELFF. DNA of the CDR3: TGCGCCAGCAGCCAAGAGCAACTAGCAGGGCGAACCGGGGAGCTGTTTTTT. The chain recombines TRBV5-4 with TRBJ2-2; D possibly corresponds to TRBD2 (6 bases). The CDR3 spans 17 residues. CDR1 SGHNT and CDR2 YYREEE come from the germline V gene (reference sequence).

V and J are TRBV19 and TRBJ1-2; the D gene is possibly TRBD1 (5 bases). Germline lookup yields CDR1 LNHDA and CDR2 SQIVND (reference sequence). The CDR3 spans 13 residues. Trimming shortened V by 4 bases and J by 7 bases, and 13 bases separated the two germline ends. This CDR3 is CASSTFGTRGYTF. The CDR3 nucleotides read TGTGCCAGTAGTACCTTTGGGACTCGTGGCTACACCTTC. The whole variable domain, remainder taken from reference TRBV19 and TRBJ1-2, is DGGITQSPKYLFRKEGQNVTLSCEQNLNHDAMYWYRQDPGQGLRLIYYSQIVNDFQKGDIAEGYSVSREKKESFPLTVTSAQKNPTAFYLCASSTFGTRGYTFGSGTRLTVV.

This clone was seen just once. J is TRBJ2-2 and V is TRBV5-1; D remains ambiguous. Trimming cost V 0 bases and J 4 bases, with 10 bases left between them. The CDR3 extends over 15 amino acids. Germline V gene lookup returns CDR1 SGHRS and CDR2 YFSETQ. The CDR3 loop reads CASSLEAEFTGELFF. DNA of the CDR3: TGCGCCAGCAGCTTGGAGGCAGAATTCACCGGGGAGCTGTTTTTT.

This chain connects TRBV7-2 to TRBJ2-3; D ambiguous. From germline, CDR1 is SGHTA and CDR2 FQGNSA. V lost 2 bases, J lost 2 bases, and 8 bases lay in between. The CDR3 loop spans 14 amino acids. The CDR3 sequence: CASSLSYNTDTQYF. Written as DNA, the CDR3 is TGTGCCAGCAGCTTATCCTATAACACAGATACGCAGTATTTT.

This clone is a singleton in its sample. The CDR3 DNA reads as TGTGCCAGCAGCGTTTTGGACAGGGGCACCGGGGAGCTGTTTTTT. It translates to CASSVLDRGTGELFF. The chain carries TRBV9 and TRBJ2-2; TRBD1 matches 9 bases. CDR1 is SGDLS and CDR2 is YYNGEE in the germline V gene. This CDR3 is built from 15 residues. V lost 2 bases, J lost 4 bases, and 3 bases stayed unmatched.

V gene TRBV6-6 combines with J gene TRBJ1-1, with D unclear. The CDR3 sequence is 10 residues long. The V end lost 8 bases, the J end lost 5 bases, and 6 bases lay between the germline ends. Germline CDR1 reads MNHNY; CDR2 reads SVGAGI (reference sequence). CDR3 loop: CASAGTEAFF. CDR3 DNA sequence: TGTGCCAGCGCGGGGACTGAAGCTTTCTTT.

The chain uses TRBV7-9 and TRBJ2-1; TRBD1 matches 10 bases. CDR3 size: 16 residues. Germline V lookup: CDR1 SEHNR, CDR2 FQNEAQ (reference sequence). J lost 4 bases, V lost 5 bases, and 8 bases had no gene match. The chain's CDR3 is CASSTRQGALYNEQFF. The CDR3 bases are TGTGCCAGCAGCACTCGACAGGGGGCGTTATACAATGAGCAGTTCTTC.